This T cell receptor beta chain was sequenced for a study of T-cell reconstitution after alpha-beta-depleted transplantation in children. TCRbeta library preparation incorporated unique molecular identifiers. TCRdb called the PCR reads again in MiXCR, with one record for every CDR3 protein. In the table there are some 340,000 distinct CDR3 sequences, 10% of which are singletons. Germline values: CDR1 SGHVS, CDR2 FQNEAQ. After removal of 5 bases from V and 4 bases from J, the junction contained 14 bases not matched to a gene. The CDR3 has 16 amino acids. This receptor was obtained from a human donor who donated a stem cell graft to a child with acute lymphoblastic leukemia. V usage is TRBV7-8 and J usage is TRBJ2-7, with 7 nucleotides matching TRBD2. The input for sequencing was PBMCs from the stem cell graft donor, taken from the stem cell graft. The CDR3 reads CASSPGRASGGYEQYF. CDR3 sequence (DNA): TGTGCCAGCAGCCCCGGGCGGGCTAGCGGAGGGTACGAGCAGTACTTC. Complete variable domain (other parts from reference TRBV7-8 and TRBJ2-7): GAGVSQSPRYKVAKRGQDVALRCDPISGHVSLFWYQQALGQGPEFLTYFQNEAQLDKSGLPSDRFFAERPEGSVSTLKIQRTQQEDSAVYLCASSPGRASGGYEQYFGPGTRLTVT.